This is a list of T cell receptor beta chains from one sample in a study of blood T cells in healthy people across ages. TCRdb called the 5' RACE reads again in MiXCR, with one record for every CDR3 protein. The table records about 680,000 distinct CDR3 sequences, 49% of them present only once. The sequenced sample was blood. All receptors come from a woman aged 60 to 75 in good health. Each CDR3 is given with its conserved first and last residue. A D gene is named only where the DNA matches it firmly. Where a row states a size, it is once, few, many or the class of an expanded clone; other rows omit it.

TRBJ1-2 | TRBV20-1 | . | TRBD1 | TGCAGTGCTCCCCGGACAGGGGAATCCGCTGGCTACACCTTC | CSAPRTGESAGYTF
TRBJ2-7 | TRBV20-1 | . | TRBD2 | TGCAGTGCAACCCCGACTAGCGGGGGCTCCTACGAGCAGTACTTC | CSATPTSGGSYEQYF
TRBJ2-1 | TRBV20-1 | few | . | TGCAGTGCTAGAGTAGCGAATGAGCAGTTCTTC | CSARVANEQFF
TRBJ2-1 | TRBV6-2/TRBV6-3 | . | TRBD1 | TGTGCCAGCAGGAGACAGGGCAACTACAATGAGCAGTTCTTC | CASRRQGNYNEQFF
TRBJ2-1 | TRBV4-3 | few | . | TGCGCCAGCAGCCAAAGCGGCGATGAGCAGTTCTTC | CASSQSGDEQFF
TRBJ2-7 | TRBV20-1 | . | . | TGCAGTGCTCGGGGGATCGGGGACGAGCAGTACTTC | CSARGIGDEQYF
TRBJ2-1 | TRBV11-2 | . | . | TGTGCCAGCAGCTTAGGGGCGGCCGGCAATGAGCAGTTCTTC | CASSLGAAGNEQFF
TRBJ1-2 | TRBV5-6 | . | . | TGTGCCAGCAGCTTGCCGGGGGTGGAACATGGCTACACCTTC | CASSLPGVEHGYTF
TRBJ2-2 | TRBV12-3/TRBV12-4 | . | . | TGTGCCAGCAGCGCCGTTCCGTTAGGCACCGGGGAGCTGTTTTTT | CASSAVPLGTGELFF
TRBJ2-3 | TRBV7-2 | once | TRBD2 | TGTGCCAGCAGCTTTAGGGGCAGCGGGGGTTTTTTCACAGATACGCAGTATTTT | CASSFRGSGGFFTDTQYF
TRBJ2-6 | TRBV12-3/TRBV12-4 | . | . | TGTGCCAGCACCGCCTCTGGGGCCAACGTCCTGACTTTC | CASTASGANVLTF
TRBJ2-7 | TRBV2 | . | . | TGTGCCAGCAGTGAAAGGGGCGGCACCAAGCAGTACTTC | CASSERGGTKQYF
TRBJ2-7 | TRBV27 | once | . | TGTGCCAGTACCCGGACCCTGGGGATCCACGAGCAGTACTTC | CASTRTLGIHEQYF
TRBJ1-6 | TRBV20-1 | . | TRBD1 | TGCAGTGCTAGCGCCTCCTCCAGGGGGTGGAATTCACCCCTCCACTTT | CSASASSRGWNSPLHF
TRBJ2-1 | TRBV10-3 | . | TRBD2 | TGTGCCATCAGTGAGTCCGGGACTAGCGGGAGTCTCGCCTACAATGAGCAGTTCTTC | CAISESGTSGSLAYNEQFF
TRBJ2-2 | TRBV15 | . | . | TGTGCCACCAGCAGAGTGGGGAACACCGGGGAGCTGTTTTTT | CATSRVGNTGELFF
TRBJ2-7 | TRBV3-1 | few | . | TGTGCCAGCAGGGCTGGCGGGACCTACGAGCAGTACTTC | CASRAGGTYEQYF
TRBJ2-3 | TRBV7-2 | few | TRBD1 | TGTGCCAGCAGCAGGGACAGGGCCGGTTTAGATACGCAGTATTTT | CASSRDRAGLDTQYF
TRBJ1-5 | TRBV10-3 | few | . | TGTGCCATCAGTGAGATGGCAGACAATCAGCCCCAGCATTTT | CAISEMADNQPQHF
TRBJ1-2 | TRBV2 | . | . | TGTGCCAGCAACGATGGCTACACCTTC | CASNDGYTF
TRBJ2-5 | TRBV20-1 | few | . | TGCAGTGCTATTGCAGGGGTCGAGACCCAGTACTTC | CSAIAGVETQYF
TRBJ2-1 | TRBV5-1 | . | . | TGCGCCAGCAGCTTGACCCACAGTCCTTACAATGAGCAGTTCTTC | CASSLTHSPYNEQFF
TRBJ1-1 | TRBV18 | . | TRBD1 | TGTGCCAGCTCACTTAACCGACAGGGGGCTGGCACTGAAGCTTTCTTT | CASSLNRQGAGTEAFF
TRBJ2-5 | TRBV7-6 | few | TRBD2 | TGTGCCAGCAGCCGAAAGCCTCCTAGCGGGGCGTACCAAGAGACCCAGTACTTC | CASSRKPPSGAYQETQYF
TRBJ2-5 | TRBV6-2/TRBV6-3 | many | . | TGTGCCAGCAGTGACTGGCGTGAAGAGACCCAGTACTTC | CASSDWREETQYF
TRBJ2-1 | TRBV20-1 | . | TRBD1 | TGCAGTGCCCCCGGTGGTGGGACAGAGAGGAATGAGCAGTTCTTC | CSAPGGGTERNEQFF
TRBJ2-7 | TRBV5-1 | . | . | TGCGCCAGCAGCTTGGCTAGTATGGACGAGCAGTACTTC | CASSLASMDEQYF
TRBJ2-1 | TRBV9 | . | TRBD2 | TGTGCCAGCAGCGTAGCTAGCGGGAGTTGGAATGAGCAGTTCTTC | CASSVASGSWNEQFF
TRBJ1-4 | TRBV27 | . | . | TGTGCCAGCAGTTGTGACAGGACAACTAATGAAAAACTGTTTTTT | CASSCDRTTNEKLFF
TRBJ2-3 | TRBV20-1 | once | TRBD2 | TGCAGTGCTAAGCCTAGCGGGAGCACAGATACGCAGTATTTT | CSAKPSGSTDTQYF
TRBJ2-7 | TRBV10-3 | once | TRBD2 | TGTGCCATCAGGATGTCGGGGGGATCCTACGAGCAGTACTTC | CAIRMSGGSYEQYF
TRBJ2-7 | TRBV5-1 | . | . | TGCGCCAGCAGCCGGTTGGACAGCTACGAGCAGTACTTC | CASSRLDSYEQYF
TRBJ2-7 | TRBV11-2 | . | TRBD1 | TGTGCCAGCAGCAGAACGACAGGGAATACCTACGAGCAGTACTTC | CASSRTTGNTYEQYF
TRBJ1-2 | TRBV28 | . | . | TGTGCCAGCAGTTTAGGTGGGGCCAAAAACTATGGCTACACCTTC | CASSLGGAKNYGYTF
TRBJ2-1 | TRBV25-1 | . | TRBD2 | TGTGCCAGCAGCCTTAGCGGGGATGGTAATGAGCAGTTCTTC | CASSLSGDGNEQFF
TRBJ2-7 | TRBV4-3 | few | . | TGCGCCAGCAGCCAAGATAAGGACCCCGTCTACGAGCAGTACTTC | CASSQDKDPVYEQYF
TRBJ1-1 | TRBV7-9 | . | TRBD1 | TGTGCCAGCAGGTCGAATGGACAGGCGAACACTGAAGCTTTCTTT | CASRSNGQANTEAFF
TRBJ1-2 | TRBV20-1 | . | . | TGCAGTGCCAGGAAAGACTATGGCTACACCTTC | CSARKDYGYTF
TRBJ2-6 | TRBV7-9 | . | . | TGTGCCAGCAGCTTGTTAGGCTTGGGGGCCAACGTCCTGACTTTC | CASSLLGLGANVLTF
TRBJ1-2 | TRBV12-3/TRBV12-4 | . | . | TGTGCCAGCAGCCCCGTCGCAGGACCCTATGGCTACACCTTC | CASSPVAGPYGYTF
TRBJ2-3 | TRBV19 | . | TRBD2 | TGTGCCAGTAGACTACTAGCGGGAGCAACAGATACGCAGTATTTT | CASRLLAGATDTQYF
TRBJ2-5 | TRBV5-6 | . | TRBD2 | TGTGCCAGCAGCCCTGGTGGGGCGGGAGGGCCAATTATACGAGAGACCCAGTACTTC | CASSPGGAGGPIIRETQYF
TRBJ2-1 | TRBV18 | . | . | TGTGCCAGCTCACCTTCGGGTAGCGGAAACTCCTACAATGAGCAGTTCTTC | CASSPSGSGNSYNEQFF
TRBJ1-2 | TRBV29-1 | once | . | TGCAGCGTTAAGGGGGACCGTGATGGCTACACCTTC | CSVKGDRDGYTF
TRBJ1-4 | TRBV29-1 | many | . | TGCAGCGTATCCCCCGGCAGGACGGATAATGAAAAACTGTTTTTT | CSVSPGRTDNEKLFF
TRBJ2-7 | TRBV20-1 | . | TRBD2 | TGCAGTGCTCCCCTGCGGGAGGGCCTCGAGCAGTACTTC | CSAPLREGLEQYF
TRBJ2-1 | TRBV5-1 | . | TRBD2 | TGCGCCAGCAGCCCCGGACTAGCGGGAGTTTTAGAGCAGTTCTTC | CASSPGLAGVLEQFF
TRBJ1-2 | TRBV5-5 | . | TRBD1 | TGTGCCAGCAGCTTGGGACCCGGGGCAGGGGGCTATGGCTACACCTTC | CASSLGPGAGGYGYTF
TRBJ2-3 | TRBV4-3 | . | . | TGCGCCAGCAGCCAAGGGGGTGGAGTAGATACGCGGTATTTT | CASSQGGGVDTRYF
TRBJ2-7 | TRBV11-2 | . | . | TGTGCCAGCAGCGGCGACACAGTAAACGAGCAGTACTTC | CASSGDTVNEQYF